A selection of T cell receptor beta chains follows, all from one sample in a study of CD8 T cells in Susac syndrome. MiXCR, applied by TCRdb to the immunoSEQ multiplex PCR reads, yields one record per CDR3 protein. Here the sample spans hundreds of thousands of distinct CDR3 sequences, roughly 95% being singletons. The sequencing sample was made of CD4+ T cells from PBMCs. The receptor set was obtained from a human donor with multiple sclerosis. CDR3s include the opening cysteine and the closing phenylalanine or tryptophan. Clone size, where shown, is once, few, many, or a class for clones that have expanded.

v_call	j_call	clone_size	cdr3_aa
TRBV30	TRBJ1-2	NA	CAGGTLGNYGYTF
TRBV29-1	TRBJ2-5	NA	CSVTRKDRGPGETQYF
TRBV5-4	TRBJ1-1	once	CASSQGLAFF
TRBV10-3	TRBJ2-5	NA	CAISESRQGLFGETQYF
TRBV5-1	TRBJ1-1	NA	CASSLGQGGNTEAFF
TRBV12-3/TRBV12-4	TRBJ1-4	NA	CASSLTGEKLFF
TRBV30	TRBJ2-3	NA	CAWSRSSAYTDTQYF
TRBV4-1	TRBJ2-5	NA	CASSQERGGTGRTQYF
TRBV28	TRBJ1-4	NA	CKVRAGEKLFF
TRBV2	TRBJ1-2	NA	CASSEDQLYGYTF
TRBV6-5	TRBJ2-5	once	CASRRDFLGETQYF
TRBV14	TRBJ2-3	NA	CASSQDHEGKVTDTQYF
TRBV6-2/TRBV6-3	TRBJ2-7	NA	CASSLRGQGLHEQYF
TRBV25-1	TRBJ1-3	once	CASSEVSGNTIYF
TRBV25-1	TRBJ1-1	NA	CASRATGPQRAFF
TRBV7-9	TRBJ1-1	NA	CASGGWMGNLEAFF